This entry is about one T cell receptor (beta chain). Its antigen remains unidentified. Samples came from healthy bone marrow donors. The CDR3 consists of 14 residues. Germline V CDR1 and CDR2: SEHNR, FQNEAQ (reference sequence). The ends were cut back, 8 bases at V and 4 bases at J, with 15 bases in the middle. The data originate from a study of cytomegalovirus exposure and HLA in healthy donors. Across the whole study: An analysis done earlier identified 95 million to 140 million unique TCR beta sequences from about 180 million T cells. Study-wide points: Further analysis, carried out later, found HLA-associated TCR beta chains more clonally expanded than equally common other chains.

Use of 60 Vbeta and 13 Jbeta primers characterized the PCR. The repertoire was sequenced with immunoSEQ multiplex PCR; TCRdb's copy has only in-frame clones and lacks some. Found here are fewer than 200,000 clones, around 80% of them singletons; the top ten hold approximately 1.2%. The sequence came from a girl aged 2 to 10 in good health and CMV-seropositive. V usage is TRBV7-9 and J usage is TRBJ2-1; weak D call: TRBD1 (5 bases). Sequencing was done on a sample of PBMCs. As DNA, the CDR3 is TGTGCCAGCTATCGTGACAGACAATACAATGAGCAGTTCTTC. Amino acid sequence: CASYRDRQYNEQFF.